These 32 T cell receptor beta chains were all obtained from the same sample, sequenced in a study of vaccination effects on CD4 cells after COVID-19. The assay was immunoSEQ multiplex PCR, and TCRdb's table has in-frame clones only and misses some. The profile covers fewer than 15,000 clones, with 73% appearing a single time and roughly 33% taken by the ten largest. Antigens for these TCRs are unknown. After expansion with viral peptide pools in the ViraFEST assay, antigen-specific CD4+ T cells were sequenced. Having been cultured for 10 days, the cells underwent CD4+ T cell isolation. By PCR, the person was confirmed to have had SARS-CoV-2 infection between March and December 2020. Each person got two doses of an mRNA SARS-CoV-2 vaccine, BNT162b2 or mRNA-1273. This material consisted of CD4+ T cells from PBMCs cultured with HCoV-NL63 spike peptides, taken after COVID-19 vaccination. The source is a human donor who had a prior SARS-CoV-2 infection.

The chain recombines TRBV3-1 (or the pseudogene TRBV3-2) with TRBJ1-2; D not resolved. CDR1 LGHDT and CDR2 YNNKEL come from the germline V gene (reference sequence). V was shortened by 4 bases and J by 0 bases, with 9 bases between the two germline ends. The CDR3 is 14 residues long. CDR3 nucleotides: TGTGCCAGCAGCCGCGGAACAGCTAACTATGGCTACACCTTC. Protein sequence: CASSRGTANYGYTF.

This sequence joins TRBV24-1 and TRBJ1-4, with 11 bases matching TRBD1. CDR1 is KGHDR, CDR2 SFDVKD, per germline. This CDR3 has 16 amino acids. The V segment lost 2 bases and the J segment 6 bases; nucleotides outside the gene matches: 4. The CDR3 DNA reads as TGTGCCACCAGTGATTCCTGGACAGGGGGCGATGAAAAACTGTTTTTT. This codes for CATSDSWTGGDEKLFF.

This chain uses TRBV5-1 with TRBJ2-6; D call uncertain. The CDR3 has 15 amino acids. With 0 bases removed from V and 0 bases from J, the gap between germline ends came to 4 bases. Per germline, CDR1 SGHRS and CDR2 YFSETQ. CDR3 amino acids: CASSLDNSGANVLTF. DNA for the CDR3: TGCGCCAGCAGCTTGGACAACTCTGGGGCCAACGTCCTGACTTTC. The full variable domain, with the rest looked up from reference TRBV5-1 and TRBJ2-6, is KAGVTQTPRYLIKTRGQQVTLSCSPISGHRSVSWYQQTPGQGLQFLFEYFSETQRNKGNFPGRFSGRQFSNSRSEMNVSTLELGDSALYLCASSLDNSGANVLTFGAGSRLTVL.

This clone was counted once. This sequence joins TRBV5-6 and TRBJ1-2, with D possibly being TRBD1 (6 bases). Per germline, CDR1 SGHDT and CDR2 YYEEEE. Trimming took 0 bases from V and 5 from J, leaving 11 bases between them. CDR3 size: 14 residues. CDR3 sequence reads: CASSLEQGRYGYTF. The CDR3 DNA reads TGTGCCAGCAGCTTGGAACAGGGCCGTTATGGCTACACCTTC.

This clone was picked up one time. The chain uses TRBV19 and TRBJ1-4, with 8 bases identical to TRBD1. This CDR3 has 15 amino acids. The V gene's germline CDR1 is LNHDA and CDR2 SQIVND (reference sequence). With 3 bases clipped from V and 2 bases from J, the junction kept 2 bases outside the gene matches. Written as DNA, the CDR3 is TGTGCCAGTAGTATCGACAGGGGCACTAATGAAAAACTGTTTTTT. Protein sequence: CASSIDRGTNEKLFF.

The CDR3 region has the DNA TGTGCCAGCAGCGTATTTGACAGCACAGATACGCAGTATTTT. Its translation: CASSVFDSTDTQYF. This chain uses TRBV9 with TRBJ2-3; D is uncertain. Between the trimmed V and J ends, which lost 1 base and 0 bases, there was a span of 6 bases. The germline V gene encodes CDR1 SGDLS and CDR2 YYNGEE. The CDR3 covers 14 residues.

The rearrangement joins TRBV29-1 to TRBJ2-3; the D is unclear. The CDR3 loop spans 14 amino acids. Germline CDR1 is SQVTM and CDR2 is ANQGSEA. Trimming removed 6 bases from V and 2 bases from J, with 15 bases in between. This CDR3 reads CSVGPKFTTDTQYF. The CDR3 DNA reads TGCAGCGTCGGACCCAAATTCACCACAGATACGCAGTATTTT.

By share, this clone ranks as medium-sized. For the CDR3, the DNA is TGTGCCAGCAGTGACCCTAAGTTTTTGGGGGCGCTGAGGGGGGCCAACGTCCTGACTTTC. Protein product: CASSDPKFLGALRGANVLTF. This chain joins TRBV6-4 and TRBJ2-6, with a weak D call TRBD1 (6 bases). Trimming stripped 2 bases from V and 4 bases from J, with 24 bases between. Looked up from germline, CDR1 is MRHNA and CDR2 is SNTAGT. This CDR3 comprises 20 residues.

The chain combines TRBV9 with TRBJ1-3; D is undetermined. The CDR3 covers 16 residues. Trimming took off 0 bases at V and 0 bases at J, with 10 bases between the two ends. Germline loops: CDR1 SGDLS, CDR2 YYNGEE. This chain's CDR3 is CASSVGTKSSGNTIYF. The CDR3 nucleotides are TGTGCCAGCAGCGTAGGGACCAAGAGCTCTGGAAACACCATATATTTT.

This clone has only a few counts. The chain has TRBV2 and TRBJ1-3; D uncertain. CDR1 is SNHLY, CDR2 FYNNEI, per germline. The CDR3 totals 13 residues. The V gene lost 0 bases and the J gene lost 4 bases, with 4 bases spanning the gap. Here the CDR3 DNA reads TGTGCCAGCAGTGAAGCCCGCGGAAACACCATATATTTT. It yields the protein CASSEARGNTIYF.

This clone appeared a few times. The genes are TRBV9 and TRBJ1-3; D gene unclear. Trimming took off 4 bases at V and 7 bases at J, with 15 bases between the two ends. Germline CDR1 is SGDLS and CDR2 is YYNGEE. The CDR3 has 14 residues. CDR3 DNA sequence: TGTGCCAGCAGCTCCACATGGGCCCAGAACACCATATATTTT. It encodes CASSSTWAQNTIYF.

This clone occurred a few times. The J gene is TRBJ2-2, the V gene TRBV2; 9 positions agree with TRBD1. The CDR3 is 13 residues long. V shed 8 bases and J 7 bases; nucleotides not matched to a gene: 5. Germline CDR1 and CDR2: SNHLY and FYNNEI. In DNA, the CDR3 is TGTGCCAGCCGGGACAGGGTGGTCGGGGAGCTGTTTTTT. The encoded protein is CASRDRVVGELFF.

The rearrangement links TRBV24-1 to TRBJ2-1; TRBD1 might be the D (7 bases). This CDR3 region has 14 residues. Trimming took off 9 bases at V and 6 bases at J, with 17 bases between the two ends. The V gene's germline CDR1 is KGHDR and CDR2 SFDVKD. The DNA for the CDR3 is TGTGCCACCCAACACAGGGGAGGTTCCAATGAGCAGTTCTTC. Its translation is CATQHRGGSNEQFF.

The J gene is TRBJ1-1, the V gene TRBV18, with D tentatively TRBD1 (5 bases). Germline CDR1 is KGHSH and CDR2 is LQKENI. CDR3 length: 14 residues. Between the trimmed V and J ends, which lost 6 bases and 4 bases, there was a span of 15 bases. The CDR3 sequence: CASSLSGGVTEAFF. Here the CDR3 DNA reads TGTGCCAGCTCCCTCAGTGGGGGGGTCACTGAAGCTTTCTTT.

The CDR3 coding sequence is TGTGCCAGTTCTGGGGGGACCACTTATAGCAATCAGCCCCAGCATTTT. Protein: CASSGGTTYSNQPQHF. The chain combines TRBV19 with TRBJ1-5; TRBD1 might be the D (5 bases). The CDR3 sequence is 16 residues long. V lost 8 bases and J lost 0, with 17 bases in between. Germline V gives CDR1 LNHDA, CDR2 SQIVND (reference sequence).

By sample fraction, this clone is large. The genes are TRBV10-3 and TRBJ2-6; D is perhaps TRBD1 (6 bases). V was shortened by 4 bases and J by 0 bases, with 7 bases between the two germline ends. CDR1 is ENHRY, CDR2 SYGVKD, per germline. This CDR3 has 15 amino acids. As DNA, the CDR3 is TGTGCCATCAGTGGGACAGTCTCTGGGGCCAACGTCCTGACTTTC. Translation gives CAISGTVSGANVLTF.

This clone was detected a few times. The rearrangement links TRBV7-3 to TRBJ1-5, with D possibly TRBD1 on 5 matching bases. Germline V lookup: CDR1 SGHTA, CDR2 FQGTGA. The CDR3 has 13 amino acids. V was clipped by 4 bases and J by 10 bases, with 14 bases between them. CDR3 sequence: CASSSGPFLPQHF. The CDR3 DNA sequence: TGTGCCAGCAGCTCAGGGCCGTTCTTACCCCAGCATTTT.

The chain carries TRBV6-5 and TRBJ1-4; 7 bases match TRBD1. CDR3 length: 12 amino acids. Looked up from germline, CDR1 is MNHEY and CDR2 is SVGAGI. V lost 5 bases and J lost 14; bases outside the gene matches: 8. CDR3: CASSTNRGSLFF. CDR3 nucleotides: TGTGCCAGCAGTACGAACAGGGGCTCGCTGTTTTTT.

This sequence joins TRBV6-5 and TRBJ2-5; D call uncertain. Germline V gives CDR1 MNHEY, CDR2 SVGAGI. The CDR3 totals 13 residues. V was cut by 6 bases and J by 5 bases, with 13 bases left in between. Written as DNA, the CDR3 is TGTGCCAGCAGCCGATCCCCCCCGGAGACCCAGTACTTC. Protein sequence: CASSRSPPETQYF.

This clone was detected a few times. This sequence joins TRBV27 and TRBJ2-7; D is unresolved. The germline V gene has CDR1 MNHEY and CDR2 SMNVEV (reference sequence). This CDR3 has 14 residues. Trimming cost V 3 bases and J 2 bases, with 11 bases left between them. As DNA, the CDR3 is TGTGCCAGCAGTTTGGCTAGAGGACCCTACGAGCAGTACTTC. Protein: CASSLARGPYEQYF.

This clone was recorded only once. This chain links TRBV19 with TRBJ1-3, with D uncertain. The CDR3 spans 14 residues. Germline V gene lookup returns CDR1 LNHDA and CDR2 SQIVND (reference sequence). V lost 5 bases to trimming and J lost 0 bases, with 8 bases between them. CDR3 coding DNA: TGTGCCAGTAGTCCACAGAGCTCTGGAAACACCATATATTTT. Its protein is CASSPQSSGNTIYF. Complete variable domain (other parts from reference TRBV19 and TRBJ1-3): DGGITQSPKYLFRKEGQNVTLSCEQNLNHDAMYWYRQDPGQGLRLIYYSQIVNDFQKGDIAEGYSVSREKKESFPLTVTSAQKNPTAFYLCASSPQSSGNTIYFGEGSWLTVV.

The CDR3 sequence is CASSLEAAGQLTDTQYF. The CDR3 coding sequence is TGCGCCAGCAGCTTGGAGGCCGCGGGACAGCTCACAGATACGCAGTATTTT. The chain is built from TRBV5-1 and TRBJ2-3, with D perhaps TRBD1 (7 bases). Germline V CDR1 and CDR2: SGHRS, YFSETQ. The length of the CDR3 is 17 residues. Trimming left V 0 bases short and J 2 bases short, with 16 bases between.

CDR3 amino acids: CASGFGVGAETQYF. As DNA, the CDR3 is TGTGCTAGTGGTTTTGGGGTGGGAGCCGAGACCCAGTACTTC. The rearrangement links TRBV12-5 to TRBJ2-5; TRBD2 is a possible D gene (5 bases). The CDR3 sequence is 14 residues long. Germline CDR1 is LGHNT and CDR2 is FRNRAP. The germline V and J ends were trimmed by 3 bases and 5 bases, with 13 bases remaining between them.

V gene TRBV3-1 (or the pseudogene TRBV3-2) combines with J gene TRBJ2-1; 10 bases are shared with TRBD2. The CDR3 has 17 amino acids. The junction had 8 bases not matched to a gene; V was cut back by 2 bases and J by 4 bases. The V gene's germline CDR1 is LGHDT and CDR2 YNNKEL (reference sequence). Written as DNA, the CDR3 is TGTGCCAGCAGCCAAAGTCTAGCGGGAGTTGGATACAATGAGCAGTTCTTC. Translated: CASSQSLAGVGYNEQFF.

This chain uses TRBV4-1 with TRBJ2-7; no clear D. Germline V gene lookup returns CDR1 MGHRA and CDR2 YSYEKL. Trimming removed 1 base from V and 2 bases from J, with 9 bases in between. This CDR3 is built from 14 residues. DNA of the CDR3: TGCGCCAGCAGCCAAGTTTTTGTTCCCTACGAGCAGTACTTC. Translation gives CASSQVFVPYEQYF.

The V call is TRBV19, the J call TRBJ2-5, with D perhaps matching TRBD2 (5 bases). CDR1 is LNHDA, CDR2 SQIVND, per germline (reference sequence). V was shortened by 6 bases and J by 5 bases, with 19 bases between the two germline ends. The CDR3 runs 15 residues. Written as DNA, the CDR3 is TGTGCCAGTAGGGACTGGGTGGGTGGGAGTGAGACCCAGTACTTC. This gives the protein CASRDWVGGSETQYF.

The genes are TRBV3-1 (or the pseudogene TRBV3-2) and TRBJ1-3, with a tentative D call TRBD1 (6 bases). The germline CDR1 and CDR2 sequences are LGHDT and YNNKEL (reference sequence). This CDR3 region has 16 residues. Deletions cut 1 base from V and 3 bases from J, with 13 bases between. In nucleotides, the CDR3 is TGTGCCAGCAGCCAAGTTATCAGGGGACTTGGAAACACCATATATTTT. Amino acid sequence: CASSQVIRGLGNTIYF.

The rearrangement links TRBV9 to TRBJ1-1; no reliable D call. The V and J ends lost 0 bases and 4 bases respectively, with 7 bases between them. Germline lookup yields CDR1 SGDLS and CDR2 YYNGEE. The CDR3 is 13 residues long. The CDR3 sequence: CASSVAVGTEAFF. The CDR3 DNA follows: TGTGCCAGCAGCGTAGCGGTGGGCACTGAAGCTTTCTTT.

V gene TRBV3-1 (or the pseudogene TRBV3-2) combines with J gene TRBJ2-4, with D perhaps TRBD2 (5 bases). Germline V lookup: CDR1 LGHDT, CDR2 YNNKEL (reference sequence). CDR3 length equals 16 residues. The V end was cut by 1 base, the J end by 2 bases, with 12 bases between. In DNA form, the CDR3 reads TGTGCCAGCAGCCAAGTAGGCGGGTCGACCAAAAACATTCAGTACTTC. As protein: CASSQVGGSTKNIQYF.

The chain has TRBV2 and TRBJ2-5; D gene unclear. The CDR3 covers 11 residues. V lost 6 bases, J lost 1 base, and 3 bases lay in between. Germline values: CDR1 SNHLY, CDR2 FYNNEI. CDR3 protein: CASRGQETQYF. The CDR3 DNA reads TGTGCCAGCAGGGGCCAAGAGACCCAGTACTTC.

This sequence joins TRBV4-2 and TRBJ2-5; D ambiguous. The CDR3 consists of 13 residues. Germline CDR1 and CDR2: LGHNA and YNFKEQ. V dropped 1 base and J dropped 2 bases, with 5 bases sitting between them. CDR3 sequence: CASSQGQQETQYF. In DNA form, the CDR3 reads TGTGCCAGCAGCCAAGGGCAGCAAGAGACCCAGTACTTC.

The CDR3 sequence is CASRSDRNYGYTF. The CDR3 DNA reads TGTGCCAGCAGATCGGACAGAAACTATGGCTACACCTTC. V and J are TRBV9 and TRBJ1-2; weak D call: TRBD1 (6 bases). The CDR3 runs 13 residues. In germline, CDR1 is SGDLS, CDR2 YYNGEE. With 5 bases removed from V and 2 bases from J, the gap between germline ends came to 10 bases. The whole variable domain, filled in from reference TRBV9 and TRBJ1-2, reads DSGVTQTPKHLITATGQRVTLRCSPRSGDLSVYWYQQSLDQGLQFLIQYYNGEERAKGNILERFSAQQFPDLHSELNLSSLELGDSALYFCASRSDRNYGYTFGSGTRLTVV.